The source of this TCR beta chain is a study of T-cell reconstitution after alpha-beta-depleted transplantation in children. The V end was cut by 0 bases, the J end by 7 bases, with 9 bases between. CDR3 length: 13 amino acids. Germline assignment: CDR1 LGHNA and CDR2 YSLEER. On this clonotype itself: Antigen: not known.

Unique molecular identifiers were used to barcode this TCRbeta library. TCRdb re-called the PCR reads through MiXCR, storing one row per CDR3 protein. The sample lists under 750,000 distinct CDR3 sequences, more than 20% occurring once. Whole-study results and caveats: T-cell counts and diversity were attributed mostly to newly produced T cells one year after transplant. About two months after transplant, alpha-beta T cells reportedly came from several hundred expanded graft clones.

The sequence derives from a boy in the first two years of life who had a stem cell transplant for acute myeloid leukemia, so the T cells may come from the graft donor. The material was PBMCs, mostly from graft donor cells, obtained 360 days after TCRalphabeta/CD19-depleted stem cell transplant. This chain connects TRBV4-3 to TRBJ2-5, with a tentative D call TRBD2 (5 bases). The CDR3 spells CASSQDQEGTQYF. The CDR3 nucleotides read TGCGCCAGCAGCCAAGATCAAGAGGGGACCCAGTACTTC.